This T cell receptor (beta chain) comes out of a study of T cells in localized non-small cell lung cancer. Notes on the study in general: Higher blood T cell density went with longer overall survival. Appearing in adjacent lung were a median roughly 60 of the top 100 tumor clones. Heterogeneity remains possible because sequencing was limited to only one tumor region. The study found T cell clonality highest in uninvolved adjacent lung, above tumor.

CDR3 length: 14 amino acids. Germline lookup yields CDR1 LGHNT and CDR2 FRNRAP. Deletions cut 7 bases from V and 0 bases from J, with 12 bases between. Produced via immunoSEQ multiplex PCR; TCRdb's table is partial and in-frame only. The sample has 61,000 or so clones, 80% to 90% seen once. About this clone: Its antigen is currently unknown.

This specimen consisted of peripheral blood, obtained before any cancer treatment. This TCR was recovered from a woman aged 35 to 70 with stage I lung adenocarcinoma. This sequence joins TRBV12-5 and TRBJ1-1, with D unclear. The CDR3 loop is CASAREAMNTEAFF. DNA for the CDR3: TGTGCTAGTGCCCGAGAGGCGATGAACACTGAAGCTTTCTTT.